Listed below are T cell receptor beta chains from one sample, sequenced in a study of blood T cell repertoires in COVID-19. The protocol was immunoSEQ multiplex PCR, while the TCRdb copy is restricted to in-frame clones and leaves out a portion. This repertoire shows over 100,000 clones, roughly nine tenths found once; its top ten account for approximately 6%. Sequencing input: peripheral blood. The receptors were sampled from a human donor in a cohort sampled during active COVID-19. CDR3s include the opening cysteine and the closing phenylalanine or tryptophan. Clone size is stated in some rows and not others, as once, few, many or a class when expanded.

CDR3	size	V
CAWSAGQGAYSNQPQHF	NA	TRBV30
CASSLVHPRNTGELFF	NA	TRBV7-9
CASSFAGSGANVLTF	NA	TRBV7-6
CASSHPPQEVGYTF	NA	TRBV4-1
CASSLAGAETQYF	once	TRBV4-3
CASSSDRGHHYGYTF	NA	TRBV28
CATSLERDRVDTEAFF	NA	TRBV15
CASSHFPGDYGYTF	NA	TRBV3-1/TRBV3-2
CASSLEIRGGGYTF	NA	TRBV5-1
CASSPDRVADTQYF	NA	TRBV3-1/TRBV3-2
CASSIGRGQGEQFF	NA	TRBV19
CSASLADYSGANVLTF	NA	TRBV20-1
CASSLPFGLAEYEQYF	NA	TRBV28
CASSLVVFGRGFTGELFF	NA	TRBV7-7
CASSETTGLNTEAFF	NA	TRBV25-1
CASSLAPTRAYEQYF	NA	TRBV7-9
CASSAVGTSGSNEQFF	NA	TRBV7-6
CASSDLVGHDYGYTF	once	TRBV6-1
CAWSVGVNSGNTIYF	NA	TRBV30
CGVAGSSTDTQYF	NA	TRBV19
CATSEPKLHYEQYF	NA	TRBV24-1
CASSLEPTGHRTDTQYF	NA	TRBV4-1
CATKEPLTGGPDTQYF	NA	TRBV24-1
CASIGAGTGVFGYTF	NA	TRBV19
CASSLPTGVTEAFF	once	TRBV19
CASSRYRQGNYEQYF	NA	TRBV6-5
CASSDTAAWEGNQPQHF	NA	TRBV2
CASNAAGGSYEQYF	NA	TRBV28
CASSPTQGNHEQFF	NA	TRBV7-9
CASSPGRGMNTEAFF	NA	TRBV4-3
CASSSRGVLSYNEQFF	NA	TRBV4-2
CASSLSPWDFGYTF	NA	TRBV5-1
CAISGNSGNTIYF	NA	TRBV10-3
CAWINRDRGGYEQYF	once	TRBV30
CASSSLTGFIRGENEKLFF	NA	TRBV7-9
CASSLGVLVPDF	NA	TRBV5-6
CASSEGPTETQYF	NA	TRBV2
CASSPRETSGPDTQYF	NA	TRBV11-2
CASSQDGLAGGASYNEQFF	NA	TRBV3-1/TRBV3-2
CASSSPGTGANVLTF	NA	TRBV27
CASSGSVTGILSVNTEAFF	NA	TRBV9
CASTKSGLEGRSPLHF	NA	TRBV19
CASIRTGADNYGYTF	NA	TRBV6-5
CASSSRLGAGDTQYF	NA	TRBV7-2
CARWGENNYGYTF	NA	TRBV2
CASSKDYGQDFSYEQYF	NA	TRBV5-1
CASSEANRRQPQHF	NA	TRBV2
CASSQYGNEQFF	NA	TRBV4-2
CASSPRGGEDTGELFF	few	TRBV7-9
CASSDSGLAGLETQYF	NA	TRBV25-1
CASSFTSGEVGELFF	few	TRBV5-1
CATSAGQGGTDTQYF	NA	TRBV24-1
CASSRLGQGATEAFF	NA	TRBV6-5
CASTAGGELFF	NA	TRBV27
CASSFWGQGALSDEKLFF	NA	TRBV7-2
CASRGSGFGYEQYF	NA	TRBV27
CASSSSHSFTNEQFF	NA	TRBV7-6
CATSRDLYGYTF	NA	TRBV15
CASSVSSGSSYEQYF	NA	TRBV7-2
CASSPDRNEQYF	NA	TRBV12-3/TRBV12-4